This entry lists 24 T cell receptor beta chains sequenced from one sample in a study of T cells in Graves' hyperthyroidism and ophthalmopathy. TCR beta CDR3 region amplification was performed from RNA transcripts. TCR CDR3 regions were first amplified by RT-PCR with HTBI primers. One entry per CDR3 protein results from TCRdb running MiXCR on the multiplex PCR reads. The table lists around 370,000 distinct CDR3 sequences, approximately 18% of them singletons. Sequencing used blood. These receptors were collected from a young man with Graves' ophthalmopathy.

This clonotype has ten or more counts. The rearrangement links TRBV29-1 to TRBJ1-2; no clear D. CDR1 and CDR2 from the germline V gene are SQVTM and ANQGSEA. Trimming cost V 3 bases and J 2 bases, with 16 bases left between them. The CDR3 is made up of 15 amino acids. The CDR3 region has the DNA TGCAGCGTTGATATGGCCGGAGGAGGGAACTATGGCTACACCTTC. It is translated as CSVDMAGGGNYGYTF. Based on the CDR3 plus reference TRBV29-1 and TRBJ1-2, the full variable domain is SAVISQKPSRDICQRGTSLTIQCQVDSQVTMMFWYRQQPGQSLTLIATANQGSEATYESGFVIDKFPISRPNLTFSTLTVSNMSPEDSSIYLCSVDMAGGGNYGYTFGSGTRLTVV.

The chain links TRBV18 to TRBJ2-1, with a possible D match to TRBD2 (6 bases). This CDR3 has 16 residues. Germline CDR1 KGHSH, CDR2 LQKENI. V shed 3 bases and J shed 7 bases, with 19 bases lying between them. CDR3 DNA sequence: TGTGCCAGCTCACCGCGGATCGACGGGACTCCGAATGAGCAGTTCTTC. It codes for CASSPRIDGTPNEQFF.

The table lists this clonotype with many counts. The V gene is TRBV28, the J gene TRBJ2-3; no definite D call. CDR1 MDHEN and CDR2 SYDVKM come from the germline V gene. The V and J ends lost 1 base and 4 bases respectively, with 9 bases between them. The CDR3 loop spans 14 amino acids. This CDR3 is CASSLFGRPDTQYF. The CDR3 DNA follows: TGTGCCAGCAGTTTATTCGGCAGACCAGATACGCAGTATTTT. Variable domain in full (rest from reference TRBV28 and TRBJ2-3): DVKVTQSSRYLVKRTGEKVFLECVQDMDHENMFWYRQDPGLGLRLIYFSYDVKMKEKGDIPEGYSVSREKKERFSLILESASTNQTSMYLCASSLFGRPDTQYFGPGTRLTVL.

This clonotype was counted at least ten times. V usage is TRBV5-1 and J usage is TRBJ2-1; 10 bases are a match to TRBD1. CDR1 and CDR2 from the germline V gene are SGHRS and YFSETQ. This CDR3 is built from 15 residues. V dropped 2 bases and J dropped 5; count of bases not matched to a gene: 4. CDR3 sequence: CASSFRTGGNNEQFF. Written as DNA, the CDR3 is TGCGCCAGCAGCTTCCGGACAGGGGGGAACAATGAGCAGTTCTTC.

In its sample, this clonotype was seen a few times. This chain uses TRBV6-5 with TRBJ2-3; the match to TRBD1 covers 10 bases. Germline CDR1 reads MNHEY; CDR2 reads SVGAGI. This CDR3 spans 17 amino acids. V was clipped by 5 bases and J by 3 bases; unmatched bases: 11. The CDR3 DNA sequence: TGTGCCAGCAGTCACAGACAGGGGGCGACAGTAACAGATACGCAGTATTTT. It specifies CASSHRQGATVTDTQYF.

In the case of this clonotype: A much bigger clone sits one base away, suggesting this may be a read error. The V gene is TRBV27, the J gene TRBJ1-3, with D perhaps TRBD1 (6 bases). This CDR3 has 15 residues. Germline loops: CDR1 MNHEY, CDR2 SMNVEV (reference sequence). The CDR3 nucleotides are TGTGCCAGCCAACTCAGTGGGGGCTCTGGAAACACCTTATATTTT. Residues: CASQLSGGSGNTLYF.

This clonotype was recorded a few times. This may be a read error, as it is one base from a much larger clone. V is TRBV13 and J is TRBJ2-7; the D is unclear. Germline CDR1 PRHDT, CDR2 FYEKMQ (reference sequence). Trimming pared 2 bases from V and 6 bases from J, leaving 17 bases between. The CDR3 has 15 amino acids. The CDR3 DNA reads as TGTGCCAGCAGCTTATACAAGGAAGTTCGTGGCGAGCAGTACTTC. Protein product: CASSLYKEVRGEQYF.

This clonotype was seen ten or more times. V usage is TRBV12-3 or TRBV12-4 and J usage is TRBJ1-1; no firm D call. This CDR3 has 13 amino acids. The V and J ends lost 3 bases and 5 bases respectively, with 10 bases between them. This chain's CDR3 is CASSLDRQTEAFF. The CDR3 nucleotides read TGTGCCAGCAGTTTGGACCGTCAGACTGAAGCTTTCTTT.

This clonotype was seen many times. Written as DNA, the CDR3 is TGTGCCAGCAGGGAGGGCGCTGAAGCTTTCTTT. Translated: CASREGAEAFF. The J gene is TRBJ1-1, the V gene TRBV2; D call uncertain. Germline V CDR1 and CDR2: SNHLY, FYNNEI. The CDR3 sequence is 11 residues long. V was trimmed by 6 bases and J by 6 bases, leaving 8 bases between them. The variable domain in full, with the rest retrieved from reference TRBV2 and TRBJ1-1, is EPEVTQTPSHQVTQMGQEVILRCVPISNHLYFYWYRQILGQKVEFLVSFYNNEISEKSEIFDDQFSVERPDGSNFTLKIRSTKLEDSAMYFCASREGAEAFFGQGTRLTVV.

In this sample, this clonotype turned up a few times. V and J are TRBV19 and TRBJ2-1; either TRBD1 or TRBD2 may supply D (5 bases each). Germline CDR1 and CDR2: LNHDA and SQIVND (reference sequence). V lost 5 bases and J 12 bases, leaving 14 bases between the germline ends. The CDR3 is 12 amino acids. CDR3 protein: CASSPRGEGQFF. The DNA of the CDR3 is TGTGCCAGTAGTCCACGAGGGGAAGGGCAGTTCTTC.

The CDR3 spells CASSSPGTSGNLIDTQYF. CDR3 coding DNA: TGCGCCAGCAGCTCTCCCGGGACTAGCGGAAACTTGATTGATACGCAGTATTTT. The V gene is TRBV5-1, the J gene TRBJ2-3; 11 bases agree with TRBD2. V was clipped by 3 bases and J by 6 bases; unmatched bases: 15. Germline-derived CDR1 and CDR2 are SGHRS and YFSETQ. This CDR3 has 18 residues. Together with reference TRBV5-1 and TRBJ2-3, the CDR3 gives the full variable domain: KAGVTQTPRYLIKTRGQQVTLSCSPISGHRSVSWYQQTPGQGLQFLFEYFSETQRNKGNFPGRFSGRQFSNSRSEMNVSTLELGDSALYLCASSSPGTSGNLIDTQYFGPGTRLTVL.

Remarks on this clonotype: The junction and the germline gene differ at one end; a read error may be behind it. The V gene is TRBV3-1, the J gene TRBJ2-5; 9 bases match TRBD2. CDR1 and CDR2 (germline): LGHDT, YNNKEL (reference sequence). The CDR3 is 17 residues long. The CDR3 protein is CAGSQDHGAGGGGTQYF. The CDR3 bases are TGTGCCGGCAGCCAAGATCACGGAGCGGGGGGCGGGGGGACCCAGTACTTC.

This clonotype was detected many times. The chain uses TRBV28 and TRBJ2-7, with D possibly being TRBD2 (6 bases). CDR1 is MDHEN and CDR2 is SYDVKM in the germline V gene. CDR3 length equals 12 residues. Between the trimmed V and J ends, which lost 5 bases and 5 bases, there was a span of 10 bases. In DNA form, the CDR3 reads TGTGCCAGCAGTGACCGCGGGAACGAGCAGTACTTC. Translating gives CASSDRGNEQYF.

This clonotype was counted many times. This rearrangement joins TRBV20-1 to TRBJ2-1; 7 bases agree with TRBD2. The CDR3 length is 12 residues. After removal of 2 bases from V and 5 bases from J, the junction contained 0 bases not matched to a gene. The germline V gene has CDR1 DFQATT and CDR2 SNEGSKA (reference sequence). In DNA form, the CDR3 reads TGCAGTGCTAGACTAGCGGACAATGAGCAGTTCTTC. Protein: CSARLADNEQFF.

The J gene is TRBJ2-7, the V gene TRBV15; 8 bases match TRBD2. Per the germline V gene, CDR1 is LNHNV and CDR2 is YYDKDF (reference sequence). CDR3 length: 14 residues. After removal of 2 bases from V and 6 bases from J, the junction contained 6 bases not matched to a gene. The CDR3 DNA reads as TGTGCCACCAGCAGAATCGGGGGGGAAGGCGAGCAGTACTTC. Its protein is CATSRIGGEGEQYF. Full variable domain (remainder filled in from reference TRBV15 and TRBJ2-7): DAMVIQNPRYQVTQFGKPVTLSCSQTLNHNVMYWYQQKSSQAPKLLFHYYDKDFNNEADTPDNFQSRRPNTSFCFLDIRSPGLGDTAMYLCATSRIGGEGEQYFGPGTRLTVT.

This clonotype was seen more than once but under ten times. The chain combines TRBV7-8 with TRBJ2-3; 9 bases are shared with TRBD2. Looked up from germline, CDR1 is SGHVS and CDR2 is FQNEAQ. Trimming at V came to 1 base and at J to 5 bases, leaving 4 bases not matched to a gene. The CDR3 contains 15 residues. This CDR3 reads CASSLGGGALDTQYF. CDR3 nucleotides: TGTGCCAGCAGCTTAGGCGGGGGGGCTTTAGATACGCAGTATTTT.

This clonotype was recorded a few times. The chain joins TRBV12-3 or TRBV12-4 to TRBJ2-3; D unresolved. This CDR3 comprises 17 residues. V lost 3 bases and J lost 1, with 17 bases in between. The CDR3 loop reads CASSFGPSELGTDTQYF. CDR3 DNA sequence: TGTGCCAGCAGTTTTGGTCCTTCGGAACTCGGCACAGATACGCAGTATTTT.

This chain joins TRBV29-1 and TRBJ2-6; D call uncertain. CDR3 length: 13 amino acids. The germline V gene encodes CDR1 SQVTM and CDR2 ANQGSEA. V was cut by 3 bases and J by 4 bases, with 7 bases left in between. DNA for the CDR3: TGCAGCGTTGACACGGAAGGGGCCAACGTCCTGACTTTC. Protein: CSVDTEGANVLTF.

This clonotype was seen more than once but under ten times. The rearrangement joins TRBV29-1 to TRBJ1-4; D unclear. CDR1 and CDR2 (germline): SQVTM, ANQGSEA. The V end was cut by 6 bases, the J end by 0 bases, with 8 bases between. The CDR3 extends over 13 amino acids. CDR3: CSVRQPTNEKLFF. CDR3 coding DNA: TGCAGCGTCCGACAACCAACTAATGAAAAACTGTTTTTT. The variable domain in full, completed from reference TRBV29-1 and TRBJ1-4, reads SAVISQKPSRDICQRGTSLTIQCQVDSQVTMMFWYRQQPGQSLTLIATANQGSEATYESGFVIDKFPISRPNLTFSTLTVSNMSPEDSSIYLCSVRQPTNEKLFFGSGTQLSVL.

Regarding this clonotype: Since a much larger clone is just one base distant, this may be a read error. The chain has TRBV3-1 and TRBJ2-1, with no clear D. Germline V gives CDR1 LGHDT, CDR2 YNNKEL (reference sequence). The CDR3 has 13 amino acids. CDR3 nucleotides: TGTGCCAGCAGCCAAGGCGTGTTGAATGAGCAGTCCTTC. Translating gives CASSQGVLNEQSF.

This clonotype was observed many times. This chain uses TRBV5-1 with TRBJ2-2, with D tentatively TRBD1 (6 bases). V was clipped by 4 bases and J by 0 bases, with 19 bases between them. From germline, CDR1 is SGHRS and CDR2 YFSETQ. CDR3 length: 18 residues. The CDR3 here is CASSVSGTQFANTGELFF. The CDR3 region has the DNA TGCGCCAGCAGCGTGTCTGGGACACAGTTCGCGAACACCGGGGAGCTGTTTTTT.

This clonotype showed up many times. The CDR3 sequence is CASEPDQPLAKNIQYF. In DNA form, the CDR3 reads TGTGCCAGCGAACCTGACCAACCGCTAGCCAAAAACATTCAGTACTTC. The gene calls are TRBV2 and TRBJ2-4, with D uncertain. Germline CDR1 and CDR2: SNHLY and FYNNEI. The ends were cut back, 8 bases at V and 0 bases at J, with 17 bases in the middle. The CDR3 covers 16 residues. Full variable domain (remainder filled in from reference TRBV2 and TRBJ2-4): EPEVTQTPSHQVTQMGQEVILRCVPISNHLYFYWYRQILGQKVEFLVSFYNNEISEKSEIFDDQFSVERPDGSNFTLKIRSTKLEDSAMYFCASEPDQPLAKNIQYFGAGTRLSVL.

The rearrangement links TRBV10-1 to TRBJ1-5; no clear D. V lost 0 bases to trimming and J lost 9 bases, with 9 bases between them. This CDR3 has 13 residues. The germline V gene encodes CDR1 WNHNN and CDR2 SYGVQD (reference sequence). CDR3 sequence (DNA): TGCGCCAGCAGTGAGTCACCGGACGGGCCCCAGCATTTT. It translates to CASSESPDGPQHF.

This clonotype was observed a few times. The V call is TRBV20-1, the J call TRBJ2-7; 7 nucleotides match TRBD1. The V segment lost 5 bases and the J segment 3 bases; nucleotides outside the gene matches: 10. The germline V gene encodes CDR1 DFQATT and CDR2 SNEGSKA (reference sequence). The CDR3 is 14 residues long. This CDR3 reads CSAPHATGYYEQYF. DNA for the CDR3: TGCAGTGCTCCACACGCGACAGGGTACTACGAGCAGTACTTC.